This T cell receptor (beta chain) was documented in a study of blood T cell repertoires in COVID-19. Across the study: Both acute and convalescent COVID-19 samples were obtained from the United States, Italy and Spain. PBMCs, B-cell-depleted T cells, or T cells provided the cDNA or gDNA that made up the material.

This clone was recorded only once. As originally analysed: The assay estimated nucleated cells by amplifying reference gene primers. Assay used: immunoSEQ multiplex PCR; TCRdb lists only in-frame clones, some missing. Clonal size and the V and J genes are those of that table, whereas D and trimming came from the DNA. The sample lists 250,000 to 350,000 clones, about nine tenths occurring once. CDR3 length: 14 residues. CDR1 is MGHRA, CDR2 YSYEKL, per germline. The V segment lost 6 bases and the J segment 1 base; nucleotides outside the gene matches: 5. The J gene is TRBJ1-1, the V gene TRBV4-1, with 7 bases lining up with TRBD1. Sequencing used peripheral blood. This clonotype originated in a woman aged 60-75 years with acute or convalescent COVID-19. CDR3 loop: CASRPTGKNTEAFF. In DNA form, the CDR3 reads TGCGCCAGCAGACCGACAGGGAAGAACACTGAAGCTTTCTTT.